Listed here are 23 T cell receptor beta chains from one sample, sequenced in a study of T cell responses to AZD1222 COVID-19 vaccine. Profiling relied on immunoSEQ multiplex PCR, and the TCRdb table lists in-frame clones only, not all of them. The sample records 75,000 to 95,000 clones, 88% being singletons. The sample in question was peripheral blood, obtained on day 0 of AZD1222 vaccination. The receptor set was obtained from an adult in good health.

The J gene is TRBJ1-5, the V gene TRBV5-8, with TRBD1 as a possible D gene (5 bases). Germline values: CDR1 SGHTS, CDR2 YDEGEE. V was cut by 4 bases and J by 3 bases, with 11 bases left in between. CDR3 length: 14 amino acids. The CDR3, as DNA: TGTGCCAGCAGCCCGGGACTGCCCAATCAGCCCCAGCATTTT. Its translation is CASSPGLPNQPQHF.

J is TRBJ2-2 and V is TRBV10-3; D unclear. Trimming removed 0 bases at V and 0 bases at J, with 5 bases between. Germline V gene lookup returns CDR1 ENHRY and CDR2 SYGVKD. The CDR3 spans 15 residues. The CDR3 DNA follows: TGTGCCATCAGTGAGTCGTCACCGAACACCGGGGAGCTGTTTTTT. This encodes CAISESSPNTGELFF.

In DNA, the CDR3 is TGTGCCAGTAGTATAGGGACAGCGAATGAAAAACTGTTTTTT. As protein: CASSIGTANEKLFF. The chain combines TRBV19 with TRBJ1-4; D is perhaps TRBD1 (6 bases). This CDR3 spans 14 amino acids. Germline lookup yields CDR1 LNHDA and CDR2 SQIVND (reference sequence). V lost 1 base and J lost 5, with 8 bases in between.

This clone was recorded a few times. The V gene is TRBV3-1 (or the pseudogene TRBV3-2), the J gene TRBJ2-1; D gene unclear. CDR3 length: 15 residues. In germline, CDR1 is LGHDT, CDR2 YNNKEL (reference sequence). The V gene lost 2 bases and the J gene lost 0 bases, with 8 bases spanning the gap. The CDR3: CASSQPISSYNEQFF. The CDR3 coding sequence is TGTGCCAGCAGCCAACCGATAAGCTCCTACAATGAGCAGTTCTTC.

Only a few counts were recorded for this clone. The chain has TRBV11-1 and TRBJ1-1, with D possibly being TRBD1 (5 bases). V was shortened by 2 bases and J by 8 bases, with 12 bases between the two germline ends. CDR3 length: 13 amino acids. The germline gives CDR1 SGHAT, CDR2 FQDESV (reference sequence). The DNA of the CDR3 is TGTGCCAGCAGCTTACCCGACAGCCCGGAAGCTTTCTTT. This encodes CASSLPDSPEAFF.

V gene TRBV19 combines with J gene TRBJ1-4; D unclear. V dropped 5 bases and J dropped 0 bases, with 10 bases sitting between them. Germline-derived CDR1 and CDR2 are LNHDA and SQIVND (reference sequence). CDR3 length equals 15 residues. CDR3 coding DNA: TGTGCCAGTAGTGTTCAAGTCGCAACTAATGAAAAACTGTTTTTT. Its translation: CASSVQVATNEKLFF.

The chain's CDR3 is CASPGREGYGYTF. The CDR3 DNA follows: TGTGCCAGCCCGGGCAGGGAGGGCTATGGCTACACCTTC. J is TRBJ1-2 and V is TRBV2, with D maybe TRBD1 (5 bases). The CDR3 has 13 amino acids. The germline gives CDR1 SNHLY, CDR2 FYNNEI. V lost 8 bases and J lost 4, with 14 bases in between.

The chain links TRBV3-1 (or the pseudogene TRBV3-2) to TRBJ1-1, with unresolved D. This CDR3 spans 14 amino acids. Trimming left V 1 base short and J 1 base short, with 7 bases between. Germline-derived CDR1 and CDR2 are LGHDT and YNNKEL (reference sequence). The chain's CDR3 is CASSQVAANTEAFF. CDR3 DNA: TGTGCCAGCAGCCAAGTGGCCGCGAACACTGAAGCTTTCTTT.

The chain is built from TRBV10-2 and TRBJ2-1; tentative D call: TRBD2 (5 bases). Trimming removed 4 bases at V and 9 bases at J, with 13 bases between. There are 13 residues in the CDR3. CDR1 is WSHSY and CDR2 is SAAADI in the germline V gene. This CDR3 is CASSGEKGTEQFF. CDR3 nucleotide sequence: TGCGCCAGCAGTGGGGAGAAAGGCACTGAGCAGTTCTTC.

The rearrangement links TRBV19 to TRBJ2-6; 7 positions agree with TRBD1. Germline CDR1 and CDR2: LNHDA and SQIVND (reference sequence). The CDR3 is made up of 14 amino acids. V lost 10 bases and J lost 1; bases outside the gene matches: 4. The CDR3 nucleotides read TGTGCCACACAGGGGATATCTGGGGCCAACGTCCTGACTTTC. Amino acid sequence: CATQGISGANVLTF.

V usage is TRBV18 and J usage is TRBJ2-7, with D maybe TRBD2 (6 bases). The CDR3 spans 12 residues. Deletions cut 3 bases from V and 6 bases from J, with 9 bases between. Germline CDR1 is KGHSH and CDR2 is LQKENI. The CDR3 DNA follows: TGTGCCAGCTCACCCATGGAGGGCGAGCAGTACTTC. This encodes CASSPMEGEQYF.

This CDR3 is CASRDRGYYGYTF. As DNA, the CDR3 is TGTGCCAGCAGGGACAGGGGATACTATGGCTACACCTTC. This chain links TRBV6-5 with TRBJ1-2; 9 bases align to TRBD1. The germline V gene encodes CDR1 MNHEY and CDR2 SVGAGI. The CDR3 sequence is 13 residues long. The V and J ends lost 6 bases and 3 bases, in that order; junction bases with no gene match: 2.

Comment on this clone: At one end, the junction sequence differs from germline, possibly due to a read error. J is TRBJ2-1 and V is TRBV6-5; 11 bases agree with TRBD2. This CDR3 contains 12 residues. Looked up from germline, CDR1 is MNHEY and CDR2 is SVGAGI. The CDR3 sequence: CASSTGTSGAVF. The DNA for the CDR3 is TGTGCCAGCAGCACCGGGACTAGCGGCGCAGTCTTC.

The chain has TRBV3-1 (or the pseudogene TRBV3-2) and TRBJ2-5; D is unclear. CDR3 length: 15 amino acids. CDR1 is LGHDT and CDR2 is YNNKEL in the germline V gene (reference sequence). V was shortened by 4 bases and J by 5 bases, with 17 bases between the two germline ends. CDR3 sequence: CASSPPVAVRETQYF. CDR3 in DNA: TGTGCCAGCAGCCCTCCGGTGGCAGTCAGGGAGACCCAGTACTTC.

This chain connects TRBV11-2 to TRBJ1-2, with D possibly matching TRBD1 (5 bases). The CDR3 covers 13 residues. From germline, CDR1 is SGHAT and CDR2 FQNNGV. The V end lost 6 bases, the J end lost 8 bases, and 16 bases lay between the germline ends. In DNA form, the CDR3 reads TGTGCCAGCAGTTGGGGCGGGAACAACGGCTACACCTTC. Translated: CASSWGGNNGYTF.

The CDR3 DNA reads TGTGCCAGTAGCCCCCGGGACAGTAACTATGGCTACACCTTC. Translating gives CASSPRDSNYGYTF. The chain employs TRBV19 and TRBJ1-2; 7 bases map to TRBD1. From germline, CDR1 is LNHDA and CDR2 SQIVND (reference sequence). Trimming took 6 bases from V and 1 from J; bases not matched to a gene: 5. The CDR3 has 14 residues.

This chain joins TRBV6-5 and TRBJ1-4; D gene unclear. Trimming left V 0 bases short and J 4 bases short, with 9 bases between. The CDR3 covers 15 residues. CDR1 MNHEY and CDR2 SVGAGI come from the germline V gene. The CDR3 nucleotides are TGTGCCAGCAGTTACTCGATTGTGGGTAATGAAAAACTGTTTTTT. It codes for CASSYSIVGNEKLFF.

V gene TRBV15 combines with J gene TRBJ1-4; D gene ambiguous. The CDR3 covers 16 residues. Germline CDR1 and CDR2: LNHNV and YYDKDF (reference sequence). V lost 0 bases and J lost 0, with 8 bases in between. The CDR3 spells CATSRDRTATNEKLFF. The CDR3 DNA follows: TGTGCCACCAGCAGAGATAGGACCGCAACTAATGAAAAACTGTTTTTT.

This clone was seen just once. This chain joins TRBV5-1 and TRBJ2-3; D unclear. Deletions cut 0 bases from V and 2 bases from J, with 10 bases between. Germline V gene lookup returns CDR1 SGHRS and CDR2 YFSETQ. The CDR3 sequence is 15 residues long. The CDR3 bases are TGCGCCAGCAGCTTGGCCTACGGATCCACAGATACGCAGTATTTT. Protein product: CASSLAYGSTDTQYF. Supplemented by reference TRBV5-1 and TRBJ2-3, the full variable domain reads KAGVTQTPRYLIKTRGQQVTLSCSPISGHRSVSWYQQTPGQGLQFLFEYFSETQRNKGNFPGRFSGRQFSNSRSEMNVSTLELGDSALYLCASSLAYGSTDTQYFGPGTRLTVL.

The genes are TRBV18 and TRBJ1-1; no definite D call. Trimming cost V 2 bases and J 0 bases, with 10 bases left between them. This CDR3 contains 15 residues. Per the germline V gene, CDR1 is KGHSH and CDR2 is LQKENI. The CDR3 sequence is CASSPKVSVNTEAFF. The DNA for the CDR3 is TGTGCCAGCTCACCAAAAGTTTCCGTGAACACTGAAGCTTTCTTT.

The chain combines TRBV29-1 with TRBJ2-7; 8 nucleotides match TRBD1. V gave up 2 bases and J gave up 5 bases; unmatched junction bases: 8. The CDR3 runs 14 residues. Germline CDR1 and CDR2: SQVTM and ANQGSEA. The CDR3 nucleotides read TGCAGCGTTGAATGCGGACAGGGTGTCCACGAGCAGTACGTC. Amino acids: CSVECGQGVHEQYV.

This sequence joins TRBV6-1 and TRBJ1-1; no definite D call. The CDR3 is 14 amino acids. CDR1 is MNHNS and CDR2 is SASEGT in the germline V gene. Trimming took off 1 base at V and 0 bases at J, with 6 bases between the two ends. The CDR3 is CASSEVLVNTEAFF. The CDR3 nucleotides are TGTGCCAGCAGTGAAGTCCTGGTGAACACTGAAGCTTTCTTT.

This clone was detected only once. This chain connects TRBV6-5 to TRBJ1-2, with 9 bases aligning to TRBD1. The V segment lost 7 bases and the J segment 7 bases; nucleotides outside the gene matches: 10. Germline assignment: CDR1 MNHEY and CDR2 SVGAGI. The CDR3 extends over 14 amino acids. The CDR3 protein is CASTQGGQGFGYTF. CDR3 DNA: TGTGCCAGCACCCAAGGGGGACAGGGATTTGGCTACACCTTC.